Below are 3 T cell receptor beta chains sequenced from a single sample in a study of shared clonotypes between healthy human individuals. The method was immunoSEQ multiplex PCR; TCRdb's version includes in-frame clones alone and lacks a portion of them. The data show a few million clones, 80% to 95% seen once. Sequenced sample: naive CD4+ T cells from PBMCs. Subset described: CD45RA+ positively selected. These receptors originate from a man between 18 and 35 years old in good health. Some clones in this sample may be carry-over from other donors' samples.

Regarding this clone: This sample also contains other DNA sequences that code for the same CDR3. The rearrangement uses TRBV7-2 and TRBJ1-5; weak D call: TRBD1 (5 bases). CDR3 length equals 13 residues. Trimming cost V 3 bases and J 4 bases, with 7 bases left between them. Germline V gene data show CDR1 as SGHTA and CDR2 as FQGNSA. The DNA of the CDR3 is TGTGCCAGCAGCTTGCGGGGGAATCAGCCCCAGCATTTT. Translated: CASSLRGNQPQHF.

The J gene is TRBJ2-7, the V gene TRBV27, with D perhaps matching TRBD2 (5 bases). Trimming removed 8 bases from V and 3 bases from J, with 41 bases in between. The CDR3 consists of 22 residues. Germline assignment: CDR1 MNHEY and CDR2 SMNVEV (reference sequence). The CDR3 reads CASRSSFQVRSVESRTNYEQYF. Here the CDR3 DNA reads TGTGCCAGCCGCTCCTCTTTTCAAGTGCGTAGCGTGGAGTCCAGAACAAACTACGAGCAGTACTTC.

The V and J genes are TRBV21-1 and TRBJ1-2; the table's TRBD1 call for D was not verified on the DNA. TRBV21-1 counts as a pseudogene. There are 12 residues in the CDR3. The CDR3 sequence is CASVQGARGYTF. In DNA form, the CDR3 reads TGTGCCAGCGTTCAGGGGGCCCGGGGCTACACCTTC.